Listed below are T cell receptor beta chains from one sample, sequenced in a study of early T cells in non-severe SARS-CoV-2 infection. MiXCR, run by TCRdb on the 5' RACE reads, gives a single entry per CDR3 protein. The data contain more than 80,000 distinct CDR3 sequences, approximately 15% of them singletons. Sample: whole blood. Receptor source: an adult who was a healthcare worker with PCR-confirmed SARS-CoV-2 infection or an uninfected control (not recorded which). Each CDR3 is given with its conserved first and last residue. The D gene is left open where the match is weak. Clone size appears in some rows only: once, few, many, or a class for an expanded clone.

D gene	V gene	J gene	clone size	CDR3 protein	CDR3 DNA
TRBD2	TRBV11-2	TRBJ2-5	few	CASSTRTSGGSGSTQYF	TGTGCCAGCAGCACCCGGACTAGCGGGGGGTCTGGGTCGACCCAGTACTTC
TRBD1	TRBV4-1	TRBJ2-1	many	CASSRDRVSYNEQFF	TGCGCCAGCAGCCGGGACAGGGTCTCCTACAATGAGCAGTTCTTC
NA	TRBV6-1	TRBJ1-4	many	CASSDWPGGRAKLFF	TGTGCCAGCAGTGATTGGCCGGGGGGTCGGGCAAAACTGTTTTTT
NA	TRBV27	TRBJ2-7	NA	CASSKQGDRSYEQYF	TGTGCCAGCAGTAAACAGGGTGATAGGTCCTACGAGCAGTACTTC
TRBD2	TRBV18	TRBJ2-3	NA	CASSPRTSGTDTQYF	TGTGCCAGCTCACCACGGACTAGCGGCACAGATACGCAGTATTTT
NA	TRBV7-7	TRBJ2-2	many	CASSLDTGELFF	TGTGCTAGCAGCTTAGACACCGGGGAGCTGTTTTTT
NA	TRBV10-2	TRBJ1-2	NA	CATTPGGTRGYTF	TGCGCCACTACGCCTGGGGGAACTCGAGGCTACACCTTC
NA	TRBV29-1	TRBJ2-3	NA	CSVTRETQYF	TGCAGCGTCACCAGAGAAACGCAGTATTTT
NA	TRBV7-9	TRBJ2-1	NA	CASSRLAGLKNNEQFF	TGTGCCAGCAGCCGACTGGCCGGTCTCAAAAACAATGAGCAGTTCTTC
NA	TRBV13	TRBJ2-7	many	CASSYRDYEQYF	TGTGCCAGCAGCTACCGGGACTACGAGCAGTACTTC
NA	TRBV11-2	TRBJ2-4	many	CASSLQSKNIQYF	TGTGCCAGCAGCCTTCAGAGTAAAAACATTCAGTACTTC
TRBD1	TRBV11-2	TRBJ2-3	NA	CASSSGQGRTDTQYF	TGTGCCAGCAGCTCGGGACAGGGGCGAACAGATACGCAGTATTTT
NA	TRBV10-3	TRBJ2-6	many	CAISDRVTGANVLTF	TGTGCCATCAGTGACCGTGTGACAGGGGCCAACGTCCTGACTTTC
NA	TRBV12-3/TRBV12-4	TRBJ1-1	NA	CASSLIFWAGKNTEAFF	TGTGCCAGCAGTTTAATTTTCTGGGCAGGGAAAAACACTGAAGCTTTCTTT